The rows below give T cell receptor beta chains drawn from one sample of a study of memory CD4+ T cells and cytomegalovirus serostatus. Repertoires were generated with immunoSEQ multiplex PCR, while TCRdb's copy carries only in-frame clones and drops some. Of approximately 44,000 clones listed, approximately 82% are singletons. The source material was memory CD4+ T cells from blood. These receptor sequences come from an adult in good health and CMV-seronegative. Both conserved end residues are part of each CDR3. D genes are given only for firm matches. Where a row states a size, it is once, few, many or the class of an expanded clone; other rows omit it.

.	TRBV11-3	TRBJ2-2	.	CASYDGLNTGELFF	TGTGCCAGTTACGACGGCCTAAACACCGGGGAGCTGTTTTTT
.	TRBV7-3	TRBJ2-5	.	CASSETGTETQYF	TGTGCCAGCAGCGAAACAGGGACAGAGACCCAGTACTTC
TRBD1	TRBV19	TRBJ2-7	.	CASSIWDRGGEQYF	TGTGCCAGTAGTATCTGGGACAGGGGTGGAGAGCAGTACTTC
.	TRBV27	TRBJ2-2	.	CASSLYQGFTGELFF	TGTGCCAGCAGTTTATATCAGGGTTTCACCGGGGAGCTGTTTTTT
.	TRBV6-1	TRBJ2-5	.	CASSRDQYLQETQYF	TGTGCCAGCAGTAGAGATCAATACTTACAAGAGACCCAGTACTTC
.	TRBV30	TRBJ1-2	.	CAWSGKGYGYTF	TGTGCCTGGAGTGGGAAGGGTTATGGCTACACCTTC
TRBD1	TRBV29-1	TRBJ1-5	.	CSVDTGTGGDQPQHF	TGCAGCGTCGACACCGGGACAGGGGGGGATCAGCCCCAGCATTTT
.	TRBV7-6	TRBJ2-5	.	CASSLADKGMGTQYF	TGTGCCAGCAGCTTAGCTGACAAAGGGATGGGGACCCAGTACTTC
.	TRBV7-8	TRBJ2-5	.	CADTPEGDGTQYF	TGTGCCGACACCCCGGAAGGAGATGGGACCCAGTACTTC
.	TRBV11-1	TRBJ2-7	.	CASSPGMLGGLYEQYF	TGTGCCAGCAGTCCTGGAATGCTGGGAGGTCTCTACGAGCAGTACTTC
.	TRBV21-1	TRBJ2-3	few	CASSKCEGRERTDTQYF	TGTGCCAGCAGCAAATGCGAGGGTAGGGAGCGCACAGATACGCAGTATTTT
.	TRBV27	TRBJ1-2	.	CASSPGGGYYGYTF	TGTGCCAGCAGTCCTGGAGGAGGATACTATGGCTACACCTTC
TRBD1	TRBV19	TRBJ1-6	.	CASSTGPGTGTSPLHF	TGTGCCAGTAGTACAGGGCCCGGGACAGGGACCTCACCCCTCCACTTT
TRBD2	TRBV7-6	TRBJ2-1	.	CASSLVPAGAYNEQFF	TGTGCCAGCAGCTTAGTACCAGCGGGGGCTTACAATGAGCAGTTCTTC
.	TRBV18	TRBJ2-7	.	CASSGAGAFYEQYF	TGTGCCAGCTCAGGGGCAGGGGCTTTCTACGAGCAGTACTTC
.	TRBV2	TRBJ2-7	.	CASSQDLTGQWYF	TGTGCCAGCAGCCAGGACCTTACTGGGCAGTGGTACTTC
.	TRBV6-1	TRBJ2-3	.	CASSEAGATDTQYF	TGTGCCAGCAGTGAGGCAGGTGCAACAGATACGCAGTATTTT
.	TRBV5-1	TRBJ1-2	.	CASSLSYDYGYTF	TGCGCCAGCAGCTTGTCCTATGACTATGGCTACACCTTC
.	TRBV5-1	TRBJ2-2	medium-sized	CASSFSQGMNTGELFF	TGCGCCAGCAGCTTCTCACAGGGAATGAACACCGGGGAGCTGTTTTTT
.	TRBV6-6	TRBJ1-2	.	CASSLGQNNGYTF	TGTGCCAGCAGCTTAGGACAGAACAATGGCTACACCTTC
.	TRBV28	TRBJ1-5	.	CASSFPPGGELRGTSNQPQHF	TGTGCCAGCAGTTTCCCCCCAGGAGGGGAACTCCGAGGAACTAGCAATCAGCCCCAGCATTTT
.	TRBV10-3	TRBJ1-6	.	CAISETGKSNSPLHF	TGTGCCATCAGTGAGACAGGGAAGTCAAATTCACCCCTCCACTTT
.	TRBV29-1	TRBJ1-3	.	CSVAGRNTIYF	TGCAGCGTTGCTGGGAGAAACACCATATATTTT
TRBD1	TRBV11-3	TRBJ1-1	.	CASSSRAGGKNTEAFF	TGTGCCAGCAGCTCAAGGGCAGGGGGTAAGAACACTGAAGCTTTCTTT
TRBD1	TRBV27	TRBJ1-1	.	CASSFGAQGGTEAFF	TGTGCCAGCAGTTTTGGGGCACAGGGGGGCACTGAAGCTTTCTTT
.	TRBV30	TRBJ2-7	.	CAWSAPGGGEQYF	TGTGCCTGGAGCGCCCCTGGAGGGGGCGAGCAGTACTTC
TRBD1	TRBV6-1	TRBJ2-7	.	CASSRGTGVYEQYF	TGTGCCAGCAGCAGAGGGACAGGGGTGTACGAGCAGTACTTC
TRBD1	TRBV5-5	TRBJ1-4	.	CASSSTGTGSEKLFF	TGTGCCAGCAGTTCCACCGGGACAGGGTCCGAAAAACTGTTTTTT
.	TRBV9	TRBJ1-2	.	CASSVGGATPGYTF	TGTGCCAGCAGCGTCGGGGGGGCGACTCCGGGCTACACCTTC
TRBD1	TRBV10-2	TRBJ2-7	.	CASSELGQGSYEQYF	TGCGCCAGCAGTGAGTTGGGACAGGGATCCTACGAGCAGTACTTC
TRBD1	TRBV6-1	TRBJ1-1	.	CASSVWGQMNTEAFF	TGTGCCAGCAGTGTTTGGGGACAGATGAACACTGAAGCTTTCTTT
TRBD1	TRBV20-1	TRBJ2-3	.	CSASGDRQYF	TGCAGTGCTAGCGGGGACAGGCAGTATTTT
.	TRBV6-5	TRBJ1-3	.	CASSTGAFSGNTIYF	TGTGCCAGCAGTACCGGAGCCTTCTCTGGAAACACCATATATTTT
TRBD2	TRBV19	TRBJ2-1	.	CASSAPPGLAGGNEQFF	TGTGCCAGTAGTGCGCCCCCGGGGCTAGCGGGGGGGAATGAGCAGTTCTTC
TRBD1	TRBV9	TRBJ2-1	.	CASSAGTGFRNEQFF	TGTGCCAGCAGCGCAGGGACAGGGTTTCGGAATGAGCAGTTCTTC
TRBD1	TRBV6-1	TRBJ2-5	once	CASRTGGETQYF	TGTGCCAGTCGGACAGGGGGTGAGACCCAGTACTTC
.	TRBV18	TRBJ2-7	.	CASSLTGRGTYEQYF	TGTGCCAGCTCCCTAACAGGGAGAGGCACCTACGAGCAGTACTTC
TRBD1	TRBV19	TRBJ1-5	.	CASSRTGGDQPQHF	TGTGCCAGTAGTCGGACAGGGGGTGATCAGCCCCAGCATTTT
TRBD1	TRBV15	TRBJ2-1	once	CATSRVQGAINEQFF	TGTGCCACCAGCAGAGTACAGGGGGCTATCAATGAGCAGTTCTTC
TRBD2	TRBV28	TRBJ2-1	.	CASSAPGLPLLGNEQFF	TGTGCCAGCAGTGCACCGGGACTACCACTGCTGGGGAATGAGCAGTTCTTC
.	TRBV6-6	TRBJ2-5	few	CASSLLETQYF	TGTGCCAGCAGTTTATTAGAGACCCAGTACTTC
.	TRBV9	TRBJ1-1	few	CASSSENGRTEAFF	TGTGCCAGCAGCTCAGAAAATGGCCGCACTGAAGCTTTCTTT
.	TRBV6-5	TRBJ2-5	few	CASTPPGGGQTQYF	TGTGCCAGCACCCCTCCCGGGGGCGGGCAGACCCAGTACTTC
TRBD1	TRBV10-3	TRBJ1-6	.	CAISEGRTGQNSPLHF	TGTGCCATCAGTGAGGGAAGGACAGGCCAAAATTCACCCCTCCACTTT
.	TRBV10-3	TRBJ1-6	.	CAISQNLDSNSPLHF	TGTGCCATCAGTCAGAACTTGGACAGTAATTCACCCCTCCACTTT
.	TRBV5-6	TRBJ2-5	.	CASSLGGRAQETQYF	TGTGCCAGCAGCTTGGGGGGCCGGGCCCAAGAGACCCAGTACTTC
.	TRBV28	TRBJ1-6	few	CASSGLGRNSPLHF	TGTGCCAGCAGCGGTTTGGGGCGTAATTCACCCCTCCACTTT
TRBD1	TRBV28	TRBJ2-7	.	CASRPLRGPTHEQYF	TGTGCCAGCAGGCCGCTCAGGGGGCCTACCCACGAGCAGTACTTC
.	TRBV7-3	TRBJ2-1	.	CASSLTAGKNVNEQFF	TGTGCCAGCAGCTTAACTGCGGGGAAGAATGTAAATGAGCAGTTCTTC
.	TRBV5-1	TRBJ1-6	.	CASSTGAGSNSPLHF	TGCGCCAGCAGCACCGGCGCGGGGTCGAATTCACCCCTCCACTTT
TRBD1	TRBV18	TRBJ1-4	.	CASSPTGGDEKLFF	TGTGCCAGCTCACCGACAGGGGGCGATGAAAAACTGTTTTTT